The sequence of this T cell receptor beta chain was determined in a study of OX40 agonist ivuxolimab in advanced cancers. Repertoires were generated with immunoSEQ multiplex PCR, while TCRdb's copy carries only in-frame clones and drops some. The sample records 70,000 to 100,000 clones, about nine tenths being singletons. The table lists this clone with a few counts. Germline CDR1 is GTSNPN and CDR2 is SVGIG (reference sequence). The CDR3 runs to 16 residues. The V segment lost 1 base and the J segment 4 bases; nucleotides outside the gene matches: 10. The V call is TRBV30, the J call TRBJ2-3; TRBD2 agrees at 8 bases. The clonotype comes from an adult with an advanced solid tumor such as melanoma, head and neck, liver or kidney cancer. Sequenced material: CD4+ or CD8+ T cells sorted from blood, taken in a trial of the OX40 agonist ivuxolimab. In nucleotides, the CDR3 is TGTGCCTGGAGTGCGAGAAGCGGGAGTGGGGCAGATACGCAGTATTTT. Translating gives CAWSARSGSGADTQYF.